This T cell receptor (beta chain) was recorded in a study of radiation and T cells in renal cell carcinoma. The CDR3 is 13 residues long. Germline-derived CDR1 and CDR2 are SGHNT and YYREEE (reference sequence). V shed 5 bases and J shed 0 bases, with 7 bases lying between them. Turning to this clone: Its antigen is unknown. The same CDR3 arises from other DNA sequences in this sample as well.

The data were produced by immunoSEQ multiplex PCR, yet TCRdb's version contains in-frame clones alone and is incomplete. Of some 130,000 clones detected, 70% to 90% appear once; the ten largest clones hold around 2%. Points from the study as a whole: From baseline, blood top tumor clonotypes peaked at 2 weeks post-radiation.

Sample time point: blood 2 weeks post-SBRT. The sample's treatment: 15 Gy SBRT to primary tumor, nephrectomy 4 weeks later. Serial blood draws occurred at baseline and 2 and 4 weeks post-SBRT. This sequence joins TRBV5-4 and TRBJ2-3, with D possibly TRBD2 on 5 matching bases. This TCR was sampled from a woman aged 55-69 years with renal cell carcinoma. The source material was blood, sampled from a patient whose treatment included radiotherapy and nephrectomy. The CDR3 DNA is TGTGCCAGCAGGCGGACTAGCACAGATACGCAGTATTTT. Protein sequence: CASRRTSTDTQYF.